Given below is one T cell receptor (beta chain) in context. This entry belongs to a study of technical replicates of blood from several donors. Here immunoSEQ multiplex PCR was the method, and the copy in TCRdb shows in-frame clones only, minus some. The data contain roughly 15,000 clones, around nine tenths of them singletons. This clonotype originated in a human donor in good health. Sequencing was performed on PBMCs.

CDR3 sequence: CASSLRASGSSYNEQFF. The CDR3 coding sequence is TGTGCCAGCAGTTTAAGGGCTAGCGGGAGCTCCTACAATGAGCAGTTCTTC. The gene calls are TRBV27 and TRBJ2-1; 10 nucleotides match TRBD2. The V gene end was trimmed by 2 bases and the J gene end by 0 bases; junction bases not matched to a gene: 4. The CDR3 is 17 residues long. The germline gives CDR1 MNHEY, CDR2 SMNVEV (reference sequence).